This T cell receptor beta chain stems from a study of blood T cell repertoires in COVID-19 (dated by TCRdb to 2018 to 2021). Turning to the overall study: Collaborator samples came from the United States, Italy and Spain and covered acute and convalescent phases of COVID-19. The prospective study material was composed of cDNA or gDNA derived from T cells, B-cell-depleted T cells, or PBMCs. The dataset comprised deeply sampled blood TCRbeta repertoires from subjects exposed to, actively infected with, or recovered from COVID-19. The repertoires were released in a freely available public database intended as a resource for research on the immune response to SARS-CoV-2. Samples were obtained from the ongoing ImmuneRACE study (first 160 participants) and from about 1,300 subjects provided by 6 global collaborators. Nearly every sample came with metadata listing a de-identified subject ID, COVID-19 status, age in years and sex. Where available, HLA class I and class II types were taken from metadata supplied by the sample provider and were not determined by assay-based typing. The full study reports these points: The quantity of clinical and demographic metadata differed by source and by participant and was supplied without curation.

Collaborating institutions collected whole blood in K2EDTA tubes following their own protocols. For TCRbeta analysis, collaborators shipped samples in one of three forms: frozen whole blood, isolated PBMCs, or DNA extracted from either of those sample types. The germline V gene specifies SGHAT as CDR1 and FQNNGV as CDR2. Trimming at the junction amounts to 2 bases on V and 3 bases on J, and the germline ends lie 19 bases apart. Including cysteine and phenylalanine, the CDR3 has 17 amino acids. The retained sequence is limited to the CDR3, 51 bases, with the frame set at the first base. The immunoSEQ Assay, a bias-controlled multiplex PCR, was used to amplify TCRbeta CDR3 regions from genomic DNA. Per the authors' processing: Nucleated cell counts per sample were estimated from amplification of reference gene primers within the assay. To quantify the absolute abundance of each unique TCRbeta CDR3 rearrangement, sequence reads were collapsed and filtered. For each sample, productive Simpson clonality was calculated as the square root of Simpson's diversity index over productive rearrangements. In TCRdb, the immuneACCESS table is reduced to in-frame sequences with V and J assigned. These tables do not hold every clone; where another copy was compared, an unresolved V gene accounts for under half, and the others remain unexplained. From that table come the V and J calls and clone size; the DNA was used to work out D and trimming. Across this sample there are 30,000 to 40,000 clones, with around 73% seen only once. Of the sample, 6% to 8% falls within the top ten clones.

This clone was picked up one time. The clone's antigen remains unknown. Base qualities are not provided; no much larger clone lies one nucleotide away. The chain is assembled from TRBV11-2 and TRBJ1-1; a confident D gene designation cannot be given. This TCR derives from a woman aged 60 to 75 with acute or convalescent COVID-19. Source material: peripheral blood. The nucleotide sequence is given as TGTGCCAGCAGCTTACCCCCCCGGGGTGGTACGGACACTGAAGCTTTCTTT. Translation gives CASSLPPRGGTDTEAFF. Reference TRBV11-2 and TRBJ1-1 genes cover what lies past the CDR3, so the full variable domain is EAGVAQSPRYKIIEKRQSVAFWCNPISGHATLYWYQQILGQGPKLLIQFQNNGVVDDSQLPKDRFSAERLKGVDSTLKIQPAKLEDSAVYLCASSLPPRGGTDTEAFFGQGTRLTVV.